The clone carrying this T cell receptor beta chain was recorded a few times. Its antigen is unidentified. The sample belongs to a study of regulatory T cells in long-lasting Graves disease. Across the whole study: New Graves' disease cases had less than 3 months of antithyroid drugs. Whole-study results and caveats: Owing to a sample size that was small, accuracy may have been reduced.

The germline CDR1 and CDR2 sequences are LNHDA and SQIVND (reference sequence). CDR3 length equals 11 residues. Trimming left V 8 bases short and J 10 bases short, with 11 bases between. Sample time point: newly diagnosed GD, antithyroid drugs for less than 3 months. The TCR library was made from RNA extracted from PBMCs. Both iRepertoire HTBI primers and Arm-PCR of CDR3 regions were used to build the TCR beta libraries. TCRdb re-derived calls from the multiplex PCR reads in MiXCR, one entry per CDR3 protein. The repertoire holds around 400,000 distinct CDR3 sequences, with approximately 15% as singletons. These data also formed part of another study, on T cells in Graves' hyperthyroidism and ophthalmopathy. Per that study: Most clonotypes that expanded in the thyroid above 0.001 also showed up in blood.

The clonotype originates from a woman aged 40 to 49 with Graves disease. The chain uses TRBV19 and TRBJ1-4; D might be TRBD1 (5 bases). The material sequenced was peripheral blood mononuclear cells (PBMCs), taken at new diagnosis, from a patient treated with antithyroid drugs. The CDR3 coding sequence is TGTGCCAGTTTGGCGGGGGGAAAACTGTTTTTT. This encodes CASLAGGKLFF.